The rows below give T cell receptor beta chains drawn from one sample of a study of response to subunit inactivated influenza vaccine. In TCRdb, the RT-PCR reads were re-called with MiXCR into one record per CDR3 protein. The sample records 500,000 to 600,000 distinct CDR3 sequences, about 12% being singletons. This material consisted of PBMCs from blood, taken on the day of vaccination. These receptors were collected from a man between 45 and 60 years old who received an inactivated influenza vaccine. Each CDR3 is given with its conserved first and last residue. Each record gives: J gene, V gene, CDR3 protein.

>TRBJ2-1|TRBV28
CASSFQLAMSSYNEQFF
>TRBJ2-7|TRBV14
CASSFFPGAYYEQYF
>TRBJ1-2|TRBV5-1
CASSPGQGHGYTF
>TRBJ2-3|TRBV7-9
CASSLAMGTSTDTQYF
>TRBJ2-3|TRBV4-3
CASSQASSTGATDTQYF
>TRBJ2-7|TRBV6-2/TRBV6-3
CASSYLDRHPYEQYF
>TRBJ1-2|TRBV5-1
CASSVGQGNYGYTF
>TRBJ1-4|TRBV12-3/TRBV12-4
CASSSRQLNEKLFF
>TRBJ2-2|TRBV7-3
CASSPNAATGELFF
>TRBJ2-3|TRBV9
CASRYSPGASTDTQYF
>TRBJ2-3|TRBV6-5
CASSYRDSGDTQYF
>TRBJ2-5|TRBV21-1
CASIRRVETQYF
>TRBJ1-5|TRBV4-3
CASSRDRAGPQHF
>TRBJ2-5|TRBV7-3
CASSWALLAGESGLRQETQYF
>TRBJ2-7|TRBV7-2
CASKRLADSYEQYF
>TRBJ1-5|TRBV12-3/TRBV12-4
CASSPRDRENQPQHF
>TRBJ2-1|TRBV10-3
CAISEEKGLAVANEQFF
>TRBJ2-3|TRBV7-9
CASSLVQVYDTQYF
>TRBJ1-4|TRBV5-6
CASSLVGDFQNLFF
>TRBJ2-5|TRBV12-3/TRBV12-4
CASRNLQETQYF
>TRBJ2-7|TRBV4-3
CASSQEPTGAFYEQYF
>TRBJ1-6|TRBV12-3/TRBV12-4
CASSRDRANSPLHF
>TRBJ2-3|TRBV12-3/TRBV12-4
CASSFMTPDTQYF
>TRBJ2-1|TRBV14
CASSQLGGAYNEQFF
>TRBJ1-6|TRBV20-1
CSVLGELNNSPLHF
>TRBJ2-7|TRBV4-2
CASSQEADYEQYF
>TRBJ2-1|TRBV7-2
CASSSFTYNEQFF
>TRBJ2-2|TRBV5-1
CASTLNRQSTGELFF
>TRBJ2-5|TRBV4-2
CASSPQRGLAVQYF
>TRBJ2-3|TRBV7-2
CASRTSGELRTQYF
>TRBJ2-1|TRBV20-1
CSDTPLNSNNEQFF
>TRBJ1-2|TRBV20-1
CSATGGAWDYGYTF
>TRBJ2-1|TRBV5-5
CASSGTGVGEQFF
>TRBJ2-1|TRBV28
CASSSPTGTSGGAMAYNEQFF
>TRBJ2-1|TRBV20-1
CSAPSGSSYNEQFF
>TRBJ2-7|TRBV5-1
CASSMFGGGGGSYEQYF
>TRBJ2-7|TRBV25-1
CASSESGRSYEQYF
>TRBJ2-1|TRBV7-9
CASSQEGMSYNEQFF
>TRBJ2-3|TRBV3-1
CASSQGLAGARDTQYF
>TRBJ2-3|TRBV5-1
CASSRGGLGGTDTQYF
>TRBJ2-7|TRBV29-1
CSVDGMTGKGDEQYF
>TRBJ2-7|TRBV28
CASSGTWTGSHYEQYF
>TRBJ2-2|TRBV27
CASGWSTGELFF
>TRBJ2-7|TRBV20-1
CSAQDKYEQYF
>TRBJ2-1|TRBV29-1
CSVETHPDRSSYNEQFF
>TRBJ2-7|TRBV29-1
CSAVGSQDEQYF
>TRBJ2-1|TRBV5-1
CASSLASGTGRNNEQFF
>TRBJ1-2|TRBV7-9
CASSLSPGFNYGYTF
>TRBJ2-1|TRBV15
CATSSDRGPYNEQFF
>TRBJ2-1|TRBV20-1
CSASRSGRWFEQFF
>TRBJ2-7|TRBV11-1
CASSLRRAYEQYF
>TRBJ2-5|TRBV11-2
CASSLGGVGQYF
>TRBJ2-7|TRBV6-5
CASSSGPSLIYEQYF